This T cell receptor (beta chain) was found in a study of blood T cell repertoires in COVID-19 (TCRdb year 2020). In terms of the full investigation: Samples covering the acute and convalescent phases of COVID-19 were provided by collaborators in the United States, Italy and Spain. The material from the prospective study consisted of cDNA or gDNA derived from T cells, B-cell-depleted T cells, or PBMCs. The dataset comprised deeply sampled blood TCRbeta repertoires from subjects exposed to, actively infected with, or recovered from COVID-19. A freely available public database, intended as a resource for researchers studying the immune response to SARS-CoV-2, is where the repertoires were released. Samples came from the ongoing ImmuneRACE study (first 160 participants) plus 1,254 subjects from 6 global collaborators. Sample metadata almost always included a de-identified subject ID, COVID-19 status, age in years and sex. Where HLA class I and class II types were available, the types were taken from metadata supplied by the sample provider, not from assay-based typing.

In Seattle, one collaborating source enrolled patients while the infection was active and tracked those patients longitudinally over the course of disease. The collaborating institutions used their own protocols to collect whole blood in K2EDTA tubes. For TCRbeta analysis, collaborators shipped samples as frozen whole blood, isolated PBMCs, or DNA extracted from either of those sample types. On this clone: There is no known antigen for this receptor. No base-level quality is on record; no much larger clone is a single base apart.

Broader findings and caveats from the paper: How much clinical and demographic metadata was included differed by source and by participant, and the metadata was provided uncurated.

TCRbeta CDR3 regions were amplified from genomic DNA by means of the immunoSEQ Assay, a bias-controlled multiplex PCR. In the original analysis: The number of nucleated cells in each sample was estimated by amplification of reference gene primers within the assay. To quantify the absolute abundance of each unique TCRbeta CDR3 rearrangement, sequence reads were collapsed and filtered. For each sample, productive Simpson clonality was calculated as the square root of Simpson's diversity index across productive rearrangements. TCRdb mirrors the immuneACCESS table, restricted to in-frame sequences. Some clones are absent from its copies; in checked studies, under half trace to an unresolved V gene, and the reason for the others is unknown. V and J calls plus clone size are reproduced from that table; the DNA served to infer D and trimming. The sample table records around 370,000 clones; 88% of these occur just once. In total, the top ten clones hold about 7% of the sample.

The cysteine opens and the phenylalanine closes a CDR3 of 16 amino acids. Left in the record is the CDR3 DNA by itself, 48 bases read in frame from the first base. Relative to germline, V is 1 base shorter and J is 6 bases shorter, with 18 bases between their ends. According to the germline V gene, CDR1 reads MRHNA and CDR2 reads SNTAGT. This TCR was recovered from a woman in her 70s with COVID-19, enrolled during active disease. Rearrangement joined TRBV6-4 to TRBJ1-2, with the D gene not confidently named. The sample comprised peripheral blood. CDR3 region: CASSDWRGLGKDGYTF. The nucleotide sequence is TGTGCCAGCAGTGACTGGCGGGGTTTGGGTAAGGATGGCTACACCTTC.